One and the same sample provided the 5 T cell receptor beta chains below, sequenced in a study of OX40 agonist ivuxolimab in advanced cancers. Library construction relied on the immunoSEQ multiplex PCR assay. TCRdb re-hosts the immuneACCESS table, in-frame sequences only. Its copies lack some clones; in the studies checked, an unresolved V gene accounts for under half of them, and the cause for the rest is not known. This sample lists around 39,000 clones; less than 80% were detected once. 13% of the sample lies in the top ten. This specimen consisted of CD4+ or CD8+ T cells sorted from blood, obtained in a trial of the OX40 agonist ivuxolimab. Source of these receptors: an adult with an advanced solid tumor such as melanoma, head and neck, liver or kidney cancer.

The rearrangement uses TRBV10-3 and TRBJ1-2, with D tentatively TRBD1 (5 bases). Germline values: CDR1 ENHRY, CDR2 SYGVKD. CDR3 length: 16 amino acids. Trimming pared 0 bases from V and 4 bases from J, leaving 15 bases between. This CDR3 is CAISESIRERSYGYTF. The CDR3 coding sequence is TGTGCCATCAGTGAGTCGATCAGGGAACGAAGCTATGGCTACACCTTC.

This chain connects TRBV6-6 to TRBJ2-7, with D unclear. The V gene lost 0 bases and the J gene lost 3 bases, with 12 bases spanning the gap. CDR1 MNHNY and CDR2 SVGAGI come from the germline V gene (reference sequence). The CDR3 runs 15 residues. For the CDR3, the DNA is TGTGCCAGCAGTTACTCGATGGGGTTTGGCTACGAGCAGTACTTC. This translates into CASSYSMGFGYEQYF.

The V gene is TRBV30, the J gene TRBJ2-3, with 8 nucleotides matching TRBD2. The germline gives CDR1 GTSNPN, CDR2 SVGIG (reference sequence). The trim removed 2 bases at V and 3 bases at J, leaving 1 base unmatched. CDR3 length: 13 amino acids. The CDR3 bases are TGTGCCTGGAGTAGCGGGAGTACAGATACGCAGTATTTT. It specifies CAWSSGSTDTQYF.

In this sample, this clone turned up once. The V call is TRBV5-4, the J call TRBJ1-2; 7 positions agree with TRBD1. This CDR3 has 13 residues. With 2 bases clipped from V and 5 bases from J, the junction kept 3 bases outside the gene matches. Germline V gene data show CDR1 as SGHNT and CDR2 as YYREEE (reference sequence). Here the CDR3 DNA reads TGTGCCAGCAGCTTAACAGGGGTTTATGGCTACACCTTC. Protein sequence: CASSLTGVYGYTF.

The chain carries TRBV4-2 and TRBJ2-1, with 8 bases aligning to TRBD2. J was trimmed by 6 bases and V by 5 bases; bases with no gene match: 3. Germline CDR1 and CDR2: LGHNA and YNFKEQ. The CDR3 contains 13 residues. The CDR3 DNA reads TGTGCCAGCAGCAGCGGGAGCCCCAATGAGCAGTTCTTC. Protein: CASSSGSPNEQFF.